The rows below give T cell receptor beta chains drawn from one sample of a study of T cell repertoires in cytomegalovirus infection. TCRdb reprocessed the reads via MiXCR and lists one record per CDR3 protein. The top ten hold roughly 14% of the sample, which has 300,000 or so distinct CDR3 sequences, 20% to 25% seen once. No antigen has been assigned to these receptors. This specimen was cultured PBMCs, taken from culture after CMV antigen stimulation. Every receptor here comes from a human donor in good health (CMV status not recorded). Some clones in this sample may be carry-over from other donors' samples. CDR3s include the opening cysteine and the closing phenylalanine or tryptophan. Fields, in order: CDR3 length, D gene, J gene, V gene, clone size, CDR3 DNA, CDR3 protein. A D gene is named only where the DNA matches it firmly. The listing skips clone size in some rows; elsewhere it reads once, few, many or a size class.

15 | - | TRBJ2-7 | TRBV20-1 | - | TGCAGTGTCAGAGGCCCTCGGGGGTGGCGAGACGAGCAGTACTTC | CSVRGPRGWRDEQYF
14 | - | TRBJ1-5 | TRBV7-9 | few | TGTGCCAGCAGCTTTGGGTCGAGCAATCAGCCCCAGCATTTT | CASSFGSSNQPQHF
17 | TRBD1 | TRBJ2-6 | TRBV28 | many | TGTGCCAGCAGTTTATCGGGACAGAGCTCTGGGGCCAACGTCCTGACTTTC | CASSLSGQSSGANVLTF
13 | - | TRBJ2-1 | TRBV7-3 | - | TGTGCCAGCAGCCCCTATCAATACAATGAGCAGTTCTTC | CASSPYQYNEQFF
15 | - | TRBJ2-5 | TRBV7-9 | - | TGTGCCAGCAGCCAGAACCTACGGGGAAACCTCCTTCAGTACTTC | CASSQNLRGNLLQYF
15 | - | TRBJ1-2 | TRBV12-3/TRBV12-4 | few | TGTGCCAGCAGCGCTACCAGATTGATCAACTATGGCTACACCTTC | CASSATRLINYGYTF
13 | - | TRBJ1-2 | TRBV18 | - | TGTGCCAGCTCACTTCAGGCCGGCTATGGCTACACCTTC | CASSLQAGYGYTF
15 | - | TRBJ1-2 | TRBV5-4 | - | TGTGCCAGCAGCTTGGGAGGGGGAACTAACTATGGCTACACCTTC | CASSLGGGTNYGYTF
12 | - | TRBJ1-2 | TRBV29-1 | - | TGCAGCGTCGCCTTAGGATCGGGTGGCTACACCTTC | CSVALGSGGYTF
14 | TRBD1 | TRBJ2-7 | TRBV29-1 | - | TGCAGCGTTCCTGGAGACAGGGGGTTCGACGAGCAGTACTTC | CSVPGDRGFDEQYF
17 | - | TRBJ2-5 | TRBV4-2 | few | TGTGCCAGCAGCCAAGGCTTTCTAGGAGCCCCCCAGGAGACCCAGTACTTC | CASSQGFLGAPQETQYF
17 | - | TRBJ2-5 | TRBV6-5 | - | TGTGCCAGCAGTTACTCGTTTTGGCCCCAGCACCAAGAGACCCAGTACTTC | CASSYSFWPQHQETQYF
16 | TRBD1 | TRBJ1-3 | TRBV6-1 | few | TGTGCCAGCAGTCCCGGGACAGGGCCCTCTGGAAACACCATATATTTT | CASSPGTGPSGNTIYF
15 | - | TRBJ2-1 | TRBV7-2 | - | TGTGCCAGCAGCTTAAACAGGGCGACCTACAATGAGCAGTTCTTC | CASSLNRATYNEQFF
13 | TRBD2 | TRBJ2-1 | TRBV11-2 | few | TGTGCCAGCAACCGACTAGCGGGAGACGGGCAGTTCTTC | CASNRLAGDGQFF
17 | TRBD2 | TRBJ2-7 | TRBV10-3 | - | TGTGCCATCAGTGAGTCGGGGACTAGCGGGATCGCCTACGAGCAGTACTTC | CAISESGTSGIAYEQYF
17 | TRBD2 | TRBJ2-1 | TRBV5-6 | few | TGTGCCAGCAGCCCCTTAGCGGGAGTCGGGAGATACAATGAGCAGTTCTTC | CASSPLAGVGRYNEQFF
14 | - | TRBJ1-1 | TRBV12-3/TRBV12-4 | - | TGTGCCAGCAGAGGCGGGGGCCCGGTGACTGAAGCTTTCTTT | CASRGGGPVTEAFF
14 | - | TRBJ2-3 | TRBV12-3/TRBV12-4 | few | TGTGCCAGCAGTTTCGGCCGAGGCCCCGGTACGCAGTATTTT | CASSFGRGPGTQYF
13 | TRBD1 | TRBJ2-7 | TRBV7-2 | many | TGTGCCAGCAGCTTATTGACAGGGGGCGAGCAGTACTTC | CASSLLTGGEQYF
17 | TRBD2 | TRBJ2-1 | TRBV20-1 | - | TGCAGTGCTAGAGATCTCTTCGAAGCGGGAGTTACAAATGAGCAGTTCTTC | CSARDLFEAGVTNEQFF
16 | TRBD1 | TRBJ1-1 | TRBV7-9 | many | TGTGCCAGCAGCTACCTCTCAGGACAGGGGAAGACTGAAGCTTTCTTT | CASSYLSGQGKTEAFF
18 | - | TRBJ2-3 | TRBV10-2 | - | TGCGCCAGCAGTGTTTGGAGGGAACCGACTACTAGCACAGATACGCAGTATTTT | CASSVWREPTTSTDTQYF
13 | - | TRBJ1-2 | TRBV19 | - | TGTGCCAGTAGTATGACCAGGGGTATGGGCTACACCTTC | CASSMTRGMGYTF
14 | - | TRBJ2-1 | TRBV18 | - | TGTGCCAGCTCACCCAGGGGAGGCGCCAGTGAGCAGTTCTTC | CASSPRGGASEQFF
16 | TRBD1 | TRBJ1-1 | TRBV6-8 | - | TGTGCCAGCAAGAGAGGAAGGACAGGCGGAGACACTGAAGCTTTCTTT | CASKRGRTGGDTEAFF
16 | - | TRBJ2-4 | TRBV20-1 | - | TGCAGTGCTAGCCGGAATCCAGGGATCCCTTCTAACATTCAGTACTTC | CSASRNPGIPSNIQYF
13 | - | TRBJ1-1 | TRBV7-2 | many | TGTGCCAGCAGCTTTAACAGGAACACTGAAGCTTTCTTT | CASSFNRNTEAFF
13 | - | TRBJ1-4 | TRBV6-6 | - | TGTGCCAGCAGTCGTTCGACTAATGAAAAACTGTTTTTT | CASSRSTNEKLFF
14 | - | TRBJ2-1 | TRBV2 | many | TGTGCCAGCAGTGGCGTGGGTGGGTCTGGGGAGCAGTTCTTC | CASSGVGGSGEQFF
15 | - | TRBJ1-3 | TRBV5-3 | - | TGTGCCAGCAGCTTCGGCAGGGGCCCTGGAAACACCATATATTTT | CASSFGRGPGNTIYF
16 | - | TRBJ1-2 | TRBV15 | - | TGTGCCACCAGCAGAGAGCCGCCGGGGGCAGGCTATGGCTACACCTTC | CATSREPPGAGYGYTF
17 | - | TRBJ2-1 | TRBV12-3/TRBV12-4 | many | TGTGCCAGCACCGCCGGTAATGTAGCGGCTACCGGAGCTGAGCAGTTCTTC | CASTAGNVAATGAEQFF
15 | - | TRBJ2-5 | TRBV27 | - | TGTGCCAGCAGTCCCCGGGGCAGGTCAGAAGAGACCCAGTACTTC | CASSPRGRSEETQYF
14 | - | TRBJ1-3 | TRBV11-2 | few | TGTGCCAGCAGCTTGGGGGCGAGGGGAAACACCATATATTTT | CASSLGARGNTIYF
14 | - | TRBJ1-1 | TRBV28 | - | TGTGCCAGCAGTCCTCGACGGGTCTTCACTGAAGCTTTCTTT | CASSPRRVFTEAFF
13 | - | TRBJ2-1 | TRBV6-2/TRBV6-3 | - | TGTGCCAGCAGTCGGGGGTCCCTGGATGAGCAGTTCTTC | CASSRGSLDEQFF
17 | TRBD2 | TRBJ2-1 | TRBV2 | - | TGTGCCAGCAGTGGCCTAGCGGGAGGGCAACCCTACAATGAGCAGTTCTTC | CASSGLAGGQPYNEQFF
13 | TRBD2 | TRBJ2-3 | TRBV20-1 | - | TGCAGTGCTGGGTCTAGCGGGAGGGCCCCCCAGTATTTT | CSAGSSGRAPQYF
14 | - | TRBJ2-1 | TRBV11-2 | many | TGTGCCAGCAGCTTAGATCCCTCAAGCGGTGAGCAGTTCTTC | CASSLDPSSGEQFF
12 | - | TRBJ2-2 | TRBV28 | many | TGTGCCAGCCAGGGGAGCACCGGGGAGCTGTTTTTT | CASQGSTGELFF
13 | - | TRBJ2-3 | TRBV7-9 | - | TGCGCCAGCAGCTCCTCGGTCACAGATACGCAGTATTTT | CASSSSVTDTQYF
15 | TRBD1 | TRBJ1-2 | TRBV7-6 | - | TGTGCCAGCAGCTCGGACAGGGGATCTAACTATGGCTACACCTTC | CASSSDRGSNYGYTF
13 | - | TRBJ1-5 | TRBV27 | many | TGTGCCAGCAGTTTAGGTCTCAATCAGCCCCAGCATTTT | CASSLGLNQPQHF
15 | TRBD1 | TRBJ1-1 | TRBV7-2 | many | TGTGCCAGCAGCCGAAACCAGGGGGTAGTCACTGAAGCTTTCTTT | CASSRNQGVVTEAFF
15 | TRBD2 | TRBJ2-3 | TRBV7-2 | few | TGTGCCAGCAGCTTAAGCGGGAAGGGCACAGATACGCAGTATTTT | CASSLSGKGTDTQYF
16 | - | TRBJ2-7 | TRBV6-2/TRBV6-3 | many | TGTGCCAGCAGTTACTCCGGGACGGCGTACTCCTACGAGCAGTACTTC | CASSYSGTAYSYEQYF
13 | - | TRBJ2-1 | TRBV27 | - | TGTGCCAGCACAGGGACCTACTTCAATGAGCAGTTCTTC | CASTGTYFNEQFF
13 | - | TRBJ1-4 | TRBV7-2 | many | TGTGCCAGCAGACCAACTCCTCAAGAAAAACTGTTTTTT | CASRPTPQEKLFF
14 | TRBD1 | TRBJ1-5 | TRBV12-3/TRBV12-4 | - | TGTGCCAGCAGGCTTACAGGGGGCACTCAGCCCCAGCATTTT | CASRLTGGTQPQHF
12 | - | TRBJ2-1 | TRBV11-3 | - | TGTGCCAGCAGCTTAGATCGGGATGAGCAGTTCTTC | CASSLDRDEQFF
15 | TRBD2 | TRBJ2-5 | TRBV7-2 | many | TGTGCCAGCAGCCGACTAGCGGGACATCAAGAGACCCAGTACTTC | CASSRLAGHQETQYF
10 | - | TRBJ2-3 | TRBV7-2 | many | TGTGCCAGCGTCGGGGATACGCAGTATTTT | CASVGDTQYF
12 | - | TRBJ2-7 | TRBV7-2 | many | TGTGCCAGCAGCCATTCAACCTACGAGCAGTACTTC | CASSHSTYEQYF
13 | TRBD1 | TRBJ1-1 | TRBV3-1 | - | TGTGCCAGCAGCCTAGGACAGGGGATGAGAGCTTTCTTT | CASSLGQGMRAFF